These 4 T cell receptor beta chains originate from one sample sequenced in a study of CXCR3-negative and CXCR3-positive naive CD8 T cells. The libraries of TRB cDNA were prepared using 5' RACE with UMI labels. TCRdb reworked the 5' RACE reads into one entry per CDR3 protein, no DNA. This table lists over 100,000 distinct CDR3 sequences. The sample comprised naive CXCR3- CD8+ T cells from blood. Specified subset: CD45RO-CCR7+CD27+CD95- naive CD8+ T cells lacking CXCR3 (TNR3-). All receptors derive from a human donor in good health. Some clones in this sample may be carry-over from other donors' samples.

The J gene is TRBJ2-2, the V gene TRBV29-1; the TRBD1 assignment by TCRdb is unverifiable without DNA. The CDR3 consists of 16 residues. Germline V gives CDR1 SQVTM, CDR2 ANQGSEA. CDR3 sequence: CSVEAGDRARAGELFF.

The chain has TRBV6-6 and TRBJ2-7; TCRdb gives TRBD1 as the D gene, but with no DNA this cannot be confirmed. The CDR3 has 14 residues. CDR1 is MNHNY and CDR2 is SVGAGI in the germline V gene (reference sequence). The CDR3 loop is CASSLPGEGYEQYF.

The chain uses TRBV6-4 and TRBJ2-1; TCRdb outputs TRBD2, but without DNA this stays unchecked. The CDR3 contains 15 residues. Germline V gene lookup returns CDR1 MRHNA and CDR2 SNTAGT. The CDR3 is CASSGIAGTYNEQFF.

The V call is TRBV7-9, the J call TRBJ1-2; TCRdb returns TRBD1, unconfirmable since there is no DNA. Germline V CDR1 and CDR2: SEHNR, FQNEAQ (reference sequence). The CDR3 consists of 17 residues. The CDR3 loop is CASSSTGGWDSNYGYTF.